The 21 T cell receptor beta chains given below trace back to one sample, sequenced in a study of cytomegalovirus exposure and HLA in healthy donors. PCR was performed using 60 Vbeta and 13 Jbeta primers. TCRdb keeps only in-frame clones here, not all; method: immunoSEQ multiplex PCR. The sample has about 190,000 clones, around 75% seen once. Sequencing input: PBMCs. The receptors originated from a woman between 25 and 40 years old in good health and CMV-seropositive.

The CDR3 DNA reads TGTGCCAGCAGTAATGCGAGACAAGCCCATAAAAACATTCAGTACTTC. It codes for CASSNARQAHKNIQYF. The rearrangement uses TRBV28 and TRBJ2-4, with D uncertain. Trimming stripped 5 bases from V and 4 bases from J, with 18 bases between. This CDR3 has 16 residues. In germline, CDR1 is MDHEN, CDR2 SYDVKM.

This rearrangement joins TRBV6-1 to TRBJ1-2; perhaps TRBD1 as D (5 bases). The CDR3 spans 15 residues. Deletions cut 4 bases from V and 5 bases from J, with 17 bases between. Germline CDR1 MNHNS, CDR2 SASEGT. In DNA form, the CDR3 reads TGTGCCAGCAGTGGCTGGGGGACTGAACCTTATGGCTACACCTTC. Translation gives CASSGWGTEPYGYTF.

The chain employs TRBV7-9 and TRBJ2-5; TRBD2 matches at 10 bases. The J call may be in error: the DNA end matches TRBJ2-7 better. Per germline, CDR1 SEHNR and CDR2 FQNEAQ (reference sequence). The CDR3 covers 15 residues. In nucleotides, the CDR3 is TGTGCCAGCAGCTCCGAGGGACTAGCGCATAGCGAGCAGTACTTC. It yields the protein CASSSEGLAHSEQYF.

This clone was detected only a few times. The chain carries TRBV28 and TRBJ1-5, with 9 bases matching TRBD1. V lost 4 bases and J lost 3; bases outside the gene matches: 10. CDR3 length: 17 residues. The germline V gene encodes CDR1 MDHEN and CDR2 SYDVKM. The CDR3 spells CASSSSPGTGNNQPQHF. The CDR3 DNA sequence: TGTGCCAGCAGTTCCTCCCCTGGGACAGGGAACAATCAGCCCCAGCATTTT.

The V and J genes are TRBV4-1 and TRBJ1-3; D gene ambiguous. V lost 0 bases to trimming and J lost 0 bases, with 6 bases between them. The CDR3 has 15 residues. Germline V gene data show CDR1 as MGHRA and CDR2 as YSYEKL. The DNA of the CDR3 is TGCGCCAGCAGCCAAGATAGTCGCTCTGGAAACACCATATATTTT. Amino acid sequence: CASSQDSRSGNTIYF.

Note on this clone: Other DNA sequences within the sample encode an identical CDR3. The rearrangement joins TRBV19 to TRBJ2-1; the D is unclear. The CDR3 loop spans 12 amino acids. Trimming stripped 3 bases from V and 6 bases from J, with 6 bases between. Germline V gene lookup returns CDR1 LNHDA and CDR2 SQIVND (reference sequence). The CDR3 DNA reads as TGTGCCAGTAGTATGGCAGGCAATGAGCAGTTCTTC. It specifies CASSMAGNEQFF.

The chain uses TRBV11-2 and TRBJ2-7, with D perhaps matching TRBD2 (5 bases). V lost 4 bases to trimming and J lost 3 bases, with 13 bases between them. Germline CDR1 is SGHAT and CDR2 is FQNNGV. The CDR3 length is 14 residues. In nucleotides, the CDR3 is TGTGCCAGCAGCTCCTTACTGCGGGTCTACGAGCAGTACTTC. Amino acid sequence: CASSSLLRVYEQYF.

This clone appeared a few times. The gene calls are TRBV28 and TRBJ1-2; weak D call: TRBD1 (5 bases). The CDR3 loop spans 12 amino acids. Germline CDR1 and CDR2: MDHEN and SYDVKM. V gave up 6 bases and J gave up 2 bases, with 7 bases separating them. DNA for the CDR3: TGTGCCAGCAGCCAGGGAAACTATGGCTACACCTTC. Its translation: CASSQGNYGYTF.

This clone was found a few times. The chain is built from TRBV7-9 and TRBJ2-5; D is uncertain. With the DNA end fitting TRBJ2-7 better, the J assignment may be wrong. The CDR3 runs to 17 residues. Germline V gene lookup returns CDR1 SEHNR and CDR2 FQNEAQ (reference sequence). The CDR3 protein is CASSLTDGYKESYEQYF. CDR3 DNA: TGTGCCAGCAGCTTAACCGATGGGTATAAGGAGTCCTACGAGCAGTACTTC.

V is TRBV5-4 and J is TRBJ2-5, with 7 bases matching TRBD1. TRBJ2-7 matches the DNA end more closely, so the J call is doubtful. There are 14 residues in the CDR3. Germline loops: CDR1 SGHNT, CDR2 YYREEE (reference sequence). CDR3 sequence (DNA): TGTGCCAGCAGAACCGGGACAGCTGCCTACGAGCAGTACTTC. Amino acids: CASRTGTAAYEQYF.

Concerning this clone: At one of its ends the junction is not consistent with the germline gene, which may arise from a read error. This chain connects TRBV7-7 to TRBJ2-5; 9 bases agree with TRBD2. The CDR3 spans 15 residues. Germline CDR1 is SSHAT and CDR2 is FNYEAQ (reference sequence). As DNA, the CDR3 is TGTGCTAGCAGCTTAGCGGCTAGCGGGACGGAGACCCAGTACTTC. Protein: CASSLAASGTETQYF.

In its sample, this clone was seen a few times. The V call is TRBV5-6, the J call TRBJ2-7; D unclear. V lost 3 bases and J 6 bases, leaving 13 bases between the germline ends. The CDR3 extends over 13 amino acids. Germline V gene data show CDR1 as SGHDT and CDR2 as YYEEEE. CDR3 in amino acids: CASSSNLPLEQYF. CDR3 bases: TGTGCCAGCAGCTCCAACCTACCCCTCGAGCAGTACTTC.

V and J are TRBV11-2 and TRBJ2-3; TRBD2 might be the D (6 bases). The V end was cut by 3 bases, the J end by 4 bases, with 11 bases between. The CDR3 spans 14 residues. Germline assignment: CDR1 SGHAT and CDR2 FQNNGV. The DNA for the CDR3 is TGTGCCAGCAGCTTTTGGGAGGCGCCAGATACGCAGTATTTT. This translates into CASSFWEAPDTQYF.

This clone was counted a few times. This chain links TRBV6-1 with TRBJ2-7; TRBD1 might be the D (5 bases). The CDR3 has 14 amino acids. Trimming pared 6 bases from V and 0 bases from J, leaving 12 bases between. The germline V gene encodes CDR1 MNHNS and CDR2 SASEGT. Written as DNA, the CDR3 is TGTGCCAGCAGACCCGTGGGGCCCTCCTACGAGCAGTACTTC. Amino acid sequence: CASRPVGPSYEQYF.

V gene TRBV4-1 combines with J gene TRBJ1-1; TRBD1 aligns across 8 bases. J was trimmed by 5 bases and V by 3 bases; bases with no gene match: 11. The CDR3 loop spans 16 amino acids. Germline CDR1 and CDR2: MGHRA and YSYEKL. The CDR3 DNA is TGCGCCAGCAGCCACGCCAAACAGGGGGGGATAACTGAAGCTTTCTTT. The encoded protein is CASSHAKQGGITEAFF.

The rearrangement links TRBV19 to TRBJ2-1, with TRBD2 identical over 8 bases. Per germline, CDR1 LNHDA and CDR2 SQIVND (reference sequence). V shed 4 bases and J 2 bases; nucleotides not matched to a gene: 7. The length of the CDR3 is 16 residues. The CDR3 loop reads CASSKAAGEPYNEQFF. CDR3 nucleotide sequence: TGTGCCAGTAGTAAGGCAGCGGGAGAGCCCTACAATGAGCAGTTCTTC.

J is TRBJ2-3 and V is TRBV27, with 10 nucleotides matching TRBD2. CDR1 is MNHEY, CDR2 SMNVEV, per germline (reference sequence). The CDR3 sequence is 13 residues long. V was clipped by 7 bases and J by 6 bases; unmatched bases: 4. The CDR3 loop is CASKASGSDTQYF. The CDR3 coding sequence is TGTGCCAGCAAGGCTAGCGGGAGTGATACGCAGTATTTT.

The chain carries TRBV15 and TRBJ2-1; 7 bases match TRBD2. The CDR3 consists of 17 residues. The germline V gene has CDR1 LNHNV and CDR2 YYDKDF (reference sequence). Trimming took 0 bases from V and 4 from J; bases not matched to a gene: 9. As DNA, the CDR3 is TGTGCCACCAGCAGAGATTCGGCTAGCGGATTATACAATGAGCAGTTCTTC. This encodes CATSRDSASGLYNEQFF.

The chain uses TRBV6-4 and TRBJ1-5; weak D call: TRBD1 (5 bases). Trimming cost V 0 bases and J 3 bases, with 6 bases left between them. This CDR3 spans 14 amino acids. In germline, CDR1 is MRHNA, CDR2 SNTAGT. Here the CDR3 DNA reads TGTGCCAGCAGTGACTCAGGGGACAATCAGCCCCAGCATTTT. Translation gives CASSDSGDNQPQHF.

This sequence joins TRBV14 and TRBJ2-1, with 10 bases identical to TRBD1. V shed 5 bases, J shed 9 bases, and the junction held 4 bases outside the gene matches. This CDR3 has 13 residues. CDR1 SGHDN and CDR2 FVKESK come from the germline V gene. CDR3 sequence (DNA): TGTGCCAGCAGCGTGACAGGGGGCAGTGAGCAGTTCTTC. Protein sequence: CASSVTGGSEQFF.

This chain uses TRBV25-1 with TRBJ1-3; TRBD1 is a possible D gene (5 bases). The CDR3 is made up of 13 amino acids. The V end was cut by 4 bases, the J end by 2 bases, with 6 bases between. The germline gives CDR1 MGHDK, CDR2 SYGVNS. As DNA, the CDR3 is TGTGCCAGCAGTGGGGGGGCTGGAAACACCATATATTTT. This gives the protein CASSGGAGNTIYF.